This TCR beta chain appears in the sequencing data of a study of T cell responses to AZD1222 COVID-19 vaccine. To note about this clone: Its antigen is unidentified.

The study's findings and limits: Per reports, nearly half of all spike-specific TCRs target regions that are unmutated in variants. Clonal diversity was possibly underestimated, and white British individuals and females predominated among donors.

The germline V gene encodes CDR1 MNHEY and CDR2 SMNVEV (reference sequence). Trimming removed 4 bases at V and 4 bases at J, with 17 bases between. The CDR3 is 17 residues long. Clones were sequenced by immunoSEQ multiplex PCR, and TCRdb holds only the in-frame ones, with some missing. The repertoire includes roughly 100,000 clones, 88% of them detected once, and about 2.3% sits in the top ten. V is TRBV27 and J is TRBJ1-6; tentative D call: TRBD1 (5 bases). Material: peripheral blood, obtained on day 0 of AZD1222 vaccination. The receptor comes from an adult in good health. The CDR3 DNA sequence: TGTGCCAGCAGTTCCTTGGGCCGAGGGGCTTATAATTCACCCCTCCACTTT. Residues: CASSSLGRGAYNSPLHF.